These T cell receptor beta chains were read from a single sample in a study of T cell changes during pregnancy in multiple sclerosis. Assay: immunoSEQ multiplex PCR; the TCRdb copy retains only in-frame clones and omits some. The sample yields fewer than 100,000 clones, about 93% seen once. Source: peripheral blood, taken after pregnancy. These receptors originate from a female donor in good health, enrolled as a control in a pregnancy study. Each CDR3 is given with its conserved first and last residue. The D gene is left open where the match is weak. Clone size, where shown, is once, few, many, or a class for clones that have expanded.

J gene,V gene,D gene,clone size,CDR3 DNA,CDR3 protein
TRBJ2-3,TRBV30,NA,NA,TGTGCCTGGAGTCCGCACGGGGGAGGAACAGATACGCAGTATTTT,CAWSPHGGGTDTQYF
TRBJ1-5,TRBV28,NA,NA,TGTGCCAGCAGCGTGGCGAGAGCAGGGCAGCCCCAGCATTTT,CASSVARAGQPQHF
TRBJ2-5,TRBV9,NA,NA,TGTGCCAGCAGCGTAGGGGGCCCCTCTTGGGAGACCCAGTACTTC,CASSVGGPSWETQYF
TRBJ1-1,TRBV7-3,TRBD1,NA,TGTGCCAGCAGCTTAGAACAGGGGGCAGAAGCTTTCTTT,CASSLEQGAEAFF
TRBJ2-1,TRBV7-2,NA,NA,TGTGCCAGCAGTAGGGACTCTAACGGGGCTGAGCAGTTCTTC,CASSRDSNGAEQFF
TRBJ2-1,TRBV18,TRBD2,NA,TGTGCCACGGGACTAGCCGGTGAGCAGTTCTTC,CATGLAGEQFF
TRBJ1-1,TRBV18,NA,NA,TGTGCCAGCTCACCACCGGCGCCTGACTTGGCCACTGAAGCTTTCTTT,CASSPPAPDLATEAFF
TRBJ1-1,TRBV2,TRBD1,NA,TGTGCCACCATCTGGGACAGGGACACTGAAGCTTTCTTT,CATIWDRDTEAFF
TRBJ1-4,TRBV4-1,TRBD1,NA,TGCGCCAGCAGCCAACCCCCGGGACAGGGATCCCGCAGTGGGGAAAAACTGTTTTTT,CASSQPPGQGSRSGEKLFF
TRBJ2-2,TRBV6-5,NA,NA,TGTGCCAGCAGTCTAGCCCTCCCGAACACCGGGGAGCTGTTTTTT,CASSLALPNTGELFF
TRBJ2-1,TRBV7-6,NA,NA,TGTGCCAGCAGCGTATCACTAGGGGGCAATGAGCAGTTCTTC,CASSVSLGGNEQFF
TRBJ2-7,TRBV30,NA,NA,TGTGCCTGGAGTGTACGGCCTCAGGTGCTGTACTTC,CAWSVRPQVLYF
TRBJ1-2,TRBV28,TRBD1,NA,TGTGCCAGCAGTTTAGGGGGGACAGGGGTGTTGGGCTACACCTTC,CASSLGGTGVLGYTF
TRBJ2-1,TRBV11-3,NA,once,TGTGCCAGCAGCTTAGGCTTCACGAGGCGATACAATGAGCAGTTCTTC,CASSLGFTRRYNEQFF
TRBJ1-1,TRBV12-5,NA,few,TGTGCTAGTGGGACAAGCGTTGGGGGCCGGAACACTGAAGCTTTCTTT,CASGTSVGGRNTEAFF
TRBJ2-5,TRBV5-4,NA,NA,TGTGCCAGCAGCTTGGTCGGAGTTGGGACACATCAAGAGACCCAGTACTTC,CASSLVGVGTHQETQYF
TRBJ2-2,TRBV9,NA,NA,TGTGCCAGCAGCGGGACAGCAATCCCGAGGGCCGGGGAGCTGTTTTTT,CASSGTAIPRAGELFF
TRBJ2-3,TRBV29-1,TRBD2,few,TGCAGCGTTGTGGGCGGGAGGACAGATACGCAGTATTTT,CSVVGGRTDTQYF
TRBJ2-1,TRBV2,NA,NA,TGTGCCAGCAGTGGGACTGCCCCGGGTGAGCAGTTCTTC,CASSGTAPGEQFF
TRBJ1-5,TRBV30,NA,NA,TGTGCCTGGAGCAGGGACACACTGGGCAATCAGCCCCAGCATTTT,CAWSRDTLGNQPQHF
TRBJ2-5,TRBV18,TRBD2,NA,TGTGCCAGCTCACCAGGCTCCGGGGGGGCAGGTGAGACCCAGTACTTC,CASSPGSGGAGETQYF
TRBJ2-3,TRBV5-6,TRBD2,NA,TGTGCCAGCAGCTTGGCGCTAGCGGGGGGGCTGACAGATACGCAGTATTTT,CASSLALAGGLTDTQYF
TRBJ1-1,TRBV19,TRBD1,NA,TGTGCCAGTAGTATAGGGACAGGGTCGAGCACTGAAGCTTTCTTT,CASSIGTGSSTEAFF
TRBJ2-4,TRBV18,NA,NA,TGTGCCAGCTCACAGGCAGGGTCCAAAAACATTCAGTACTTC,CASSQAGSKNIQYF
TRBJ2-7,TRBV5-1,TRBD2,NA,TGCGCCAGCAGCTTGGCGGCTAGCGGGGGGTACGTAACCTACGAGCAGTACTTC,CASSLAASGGYVTYEQYF
TRBJ2-2,TRBV30,TRBD2,NA,TGTGCCTGGGTCGGGCGGGGGGTGACCGGGGAGCTGTTTTTT,CAWVGRGVTGELFF
TRBJ2-2,TRBV7-2,NA,NA,TGTGCCAGCAGCTCCCAGGGGAGAAGAAACACCGGGGAGCTGTTTTTT,CASSSQGRRNTGELFF
TRBJ1-2,TRBV7-2,TRBD1,NA,TGTGCCAGCACACAGACAGGGGAGTTTGGCTACACCTTC,CASTQTGEFGYTF